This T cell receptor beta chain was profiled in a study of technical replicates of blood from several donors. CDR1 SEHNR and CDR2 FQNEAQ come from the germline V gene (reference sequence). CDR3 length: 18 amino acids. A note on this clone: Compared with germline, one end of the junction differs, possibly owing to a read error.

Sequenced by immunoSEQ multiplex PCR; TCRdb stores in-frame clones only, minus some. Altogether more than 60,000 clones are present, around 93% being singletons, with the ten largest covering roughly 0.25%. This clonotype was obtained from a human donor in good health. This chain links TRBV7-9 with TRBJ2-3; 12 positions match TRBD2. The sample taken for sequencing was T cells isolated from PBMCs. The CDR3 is CASRLGLAGKSGTDTQYF. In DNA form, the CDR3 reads TGTGCCAGCAGATTAGGACTAGCGGGAAAATCAGGCACAGATACGCAGTATTTT.